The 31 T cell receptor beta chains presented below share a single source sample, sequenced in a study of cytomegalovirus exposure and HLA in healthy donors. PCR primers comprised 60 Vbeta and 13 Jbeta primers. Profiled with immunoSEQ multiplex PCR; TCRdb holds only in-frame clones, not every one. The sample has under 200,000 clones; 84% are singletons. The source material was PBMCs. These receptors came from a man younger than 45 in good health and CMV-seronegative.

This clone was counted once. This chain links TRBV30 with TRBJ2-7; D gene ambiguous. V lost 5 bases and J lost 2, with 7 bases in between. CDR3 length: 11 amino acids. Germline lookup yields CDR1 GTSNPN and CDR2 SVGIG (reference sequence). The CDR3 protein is CAWEYAYEQYF. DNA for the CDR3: TGTGCCTGGGAGTACGCCTACGAGCAGTACTTC.

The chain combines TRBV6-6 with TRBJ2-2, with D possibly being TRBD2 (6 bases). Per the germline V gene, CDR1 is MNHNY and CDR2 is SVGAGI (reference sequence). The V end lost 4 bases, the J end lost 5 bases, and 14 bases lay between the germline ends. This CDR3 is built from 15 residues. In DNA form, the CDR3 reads TGTGCCAGCAGTTTCAATAGCGGAGCGACCGGGGAGCTGTTTTTT. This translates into CASSFNSGATGELFF.

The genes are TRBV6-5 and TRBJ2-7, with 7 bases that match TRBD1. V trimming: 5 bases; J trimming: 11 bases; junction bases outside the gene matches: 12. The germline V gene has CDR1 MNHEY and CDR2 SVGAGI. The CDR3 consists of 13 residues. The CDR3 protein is CASSPPDREREYF. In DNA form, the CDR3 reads TGTGCCAGCAGTCCACCCGACAGGGAGCGTGAGTACTTC.

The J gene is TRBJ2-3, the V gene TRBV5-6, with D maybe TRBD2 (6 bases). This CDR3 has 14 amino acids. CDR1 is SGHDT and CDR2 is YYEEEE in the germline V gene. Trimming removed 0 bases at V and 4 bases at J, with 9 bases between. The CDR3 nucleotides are TGTGCCAGCAGCTTGGTGGAGGGACCAGATACGCAGTATTTT. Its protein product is CASSLVEGPDTQYF.

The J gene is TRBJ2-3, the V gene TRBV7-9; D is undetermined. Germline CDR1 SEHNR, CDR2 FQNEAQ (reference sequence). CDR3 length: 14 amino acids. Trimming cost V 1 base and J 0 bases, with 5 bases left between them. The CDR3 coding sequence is TGTGCCAGCAGCTTAGGGCAGAGCACAGATACGCAGTATTTT. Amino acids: CASSLGQSTDTQYF. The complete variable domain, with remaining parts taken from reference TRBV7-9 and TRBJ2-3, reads DTGVSQNPRHKITKRGQNVTFRCDPISEHNRLYWYRQTLGQGPEFLTYFQNEAQLEKSRLLSDRFSAERPKGSFSTLEIQRTEQGDSAMYLCASSLGQSTDTQYFGPGTRLTVL.

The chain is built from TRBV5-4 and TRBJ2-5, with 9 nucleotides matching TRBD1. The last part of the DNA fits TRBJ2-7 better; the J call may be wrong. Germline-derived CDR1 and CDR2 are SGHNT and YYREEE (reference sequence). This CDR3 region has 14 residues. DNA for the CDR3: TGTGCCAGCAGCGCCCCGACAGGGGGCTACGAGCAGTACTTC. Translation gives CASSAPTGGYEQYF.

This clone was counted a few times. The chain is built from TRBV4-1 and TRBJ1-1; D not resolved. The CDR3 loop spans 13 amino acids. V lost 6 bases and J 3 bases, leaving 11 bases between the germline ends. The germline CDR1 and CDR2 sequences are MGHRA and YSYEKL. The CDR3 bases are TGCGCCAGCAGTCGTGCAGGCGACACTGAAGCTTTCTTT. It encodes CASSRAGDTEAFF.

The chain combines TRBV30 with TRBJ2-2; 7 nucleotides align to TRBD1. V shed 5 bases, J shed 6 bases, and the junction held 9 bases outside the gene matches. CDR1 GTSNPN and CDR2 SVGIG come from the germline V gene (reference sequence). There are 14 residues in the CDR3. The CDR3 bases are TGTGCCTGGCAACACAGGGGCCCCCCCGGGGAGCTGTTTTTT. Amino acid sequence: CAWQHRGPPGELFF.

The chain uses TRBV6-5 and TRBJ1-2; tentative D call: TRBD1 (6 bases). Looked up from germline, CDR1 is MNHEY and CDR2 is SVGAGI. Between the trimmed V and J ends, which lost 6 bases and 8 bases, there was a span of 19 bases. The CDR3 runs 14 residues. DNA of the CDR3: TGTGCCAGCAGCAAGGGACATCGGGGGGGCGGCTACACCTTC. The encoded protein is CASSKGHRGGGYTF.

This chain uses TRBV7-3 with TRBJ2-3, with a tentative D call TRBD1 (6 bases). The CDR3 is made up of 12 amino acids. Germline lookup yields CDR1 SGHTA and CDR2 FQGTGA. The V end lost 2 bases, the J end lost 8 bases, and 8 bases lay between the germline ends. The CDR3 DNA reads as TGTGCCAGCAGCTTACTAGGGGGTACGCAGTATTTT. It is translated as CASSLLGGTQYF.

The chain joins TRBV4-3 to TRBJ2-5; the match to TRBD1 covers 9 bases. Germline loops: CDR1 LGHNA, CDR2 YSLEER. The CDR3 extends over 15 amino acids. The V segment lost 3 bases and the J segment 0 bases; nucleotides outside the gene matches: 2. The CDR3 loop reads CASSQGQGDQETQYF. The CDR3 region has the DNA TGCGCCAGCAGCCAGGGACAGGGAGACCAAGAGACCCAGTACTTC.

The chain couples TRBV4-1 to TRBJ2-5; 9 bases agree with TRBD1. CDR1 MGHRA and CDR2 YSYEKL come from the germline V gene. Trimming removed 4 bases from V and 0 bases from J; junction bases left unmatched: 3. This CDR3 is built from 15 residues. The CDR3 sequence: CASSPGQGYQETQYF. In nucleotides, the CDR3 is TGCGCCAGCAGCCCAGGACAGGGGTACCAAGAGACCCAGTACTTC.

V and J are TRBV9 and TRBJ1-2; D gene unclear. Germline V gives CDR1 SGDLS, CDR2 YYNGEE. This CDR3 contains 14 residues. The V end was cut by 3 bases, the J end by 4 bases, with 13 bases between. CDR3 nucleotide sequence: TGTGCCAGCAGCGCCGAGGTTGCTCGCTATGGCTACACCTTC. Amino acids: CASSAEVARYGYTF.

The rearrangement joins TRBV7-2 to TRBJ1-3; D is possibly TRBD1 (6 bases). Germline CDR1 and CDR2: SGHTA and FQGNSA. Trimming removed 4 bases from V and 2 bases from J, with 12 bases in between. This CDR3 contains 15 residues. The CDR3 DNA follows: TGTGCCAGCAGCTACACAGGGTCAGCTGGAAACACCATATATTTT. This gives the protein CASSYTGSAGNTIYF.

The CDR3 DNA follows: TGTGCCAGCAGCGGCGGAACCTACGAGCAGTACTTC. It specifies CASSGGTYEQYF. This chain links TRBV9 with TRBJ2-7, with unresolved D. Germline V lookup: CDR1 SGDLS, CDR2 YYNGEE. V shed 3 bases and J shed 2 bases, with 6 bases lying between them. CDR3 size: 12 residues.

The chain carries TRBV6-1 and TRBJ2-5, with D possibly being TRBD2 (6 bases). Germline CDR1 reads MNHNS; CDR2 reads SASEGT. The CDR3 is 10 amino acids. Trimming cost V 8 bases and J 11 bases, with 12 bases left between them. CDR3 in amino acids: CASGTAGQYF. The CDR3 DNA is TGTGCCAGCGGGACCGCGGGGCAGTACTTC.

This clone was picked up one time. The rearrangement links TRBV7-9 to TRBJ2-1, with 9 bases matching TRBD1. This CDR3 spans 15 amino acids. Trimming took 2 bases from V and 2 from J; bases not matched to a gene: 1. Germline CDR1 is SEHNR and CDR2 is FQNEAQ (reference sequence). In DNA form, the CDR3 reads TGTGCCAGCAGCTTACGACAGGGGGCCTACAATGAGCAGTTCTTC. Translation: CASSLRQGAYNEQFF.

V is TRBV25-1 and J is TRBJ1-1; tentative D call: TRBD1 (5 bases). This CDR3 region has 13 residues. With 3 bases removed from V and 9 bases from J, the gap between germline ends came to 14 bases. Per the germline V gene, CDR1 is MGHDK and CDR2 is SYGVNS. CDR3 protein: CASSDLGEGKAFF. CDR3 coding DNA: TGTGCCAGCAGTGACCTCGGGGAGGGGAAAGCTTTCTTT.

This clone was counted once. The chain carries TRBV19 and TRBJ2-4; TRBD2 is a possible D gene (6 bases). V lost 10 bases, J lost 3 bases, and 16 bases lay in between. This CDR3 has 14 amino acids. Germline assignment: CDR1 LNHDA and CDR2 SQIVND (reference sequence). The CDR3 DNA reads TGTGCCACTGGGGGAGGTTCGGGCAAAAACATTCAGTACTTC. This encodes CATGGGSGKNIQYF.

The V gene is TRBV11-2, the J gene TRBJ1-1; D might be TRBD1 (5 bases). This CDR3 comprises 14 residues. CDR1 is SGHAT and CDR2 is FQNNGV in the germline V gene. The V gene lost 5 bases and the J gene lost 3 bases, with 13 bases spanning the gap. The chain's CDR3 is CASSTQRGDTEAFF. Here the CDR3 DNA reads TGTGCCAGCAGCACCCAACGGGGGGACACTGAAGCTTTCTTT.

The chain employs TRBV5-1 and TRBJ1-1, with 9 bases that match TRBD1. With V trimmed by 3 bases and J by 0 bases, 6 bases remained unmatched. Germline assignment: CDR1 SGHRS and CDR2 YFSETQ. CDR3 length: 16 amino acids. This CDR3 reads CASSYGQGRVNTEAFF. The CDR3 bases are TGCGCCAGCAGCTATGGACAGGGGCGGGTGAACACTGAAGCTTTCTTT.

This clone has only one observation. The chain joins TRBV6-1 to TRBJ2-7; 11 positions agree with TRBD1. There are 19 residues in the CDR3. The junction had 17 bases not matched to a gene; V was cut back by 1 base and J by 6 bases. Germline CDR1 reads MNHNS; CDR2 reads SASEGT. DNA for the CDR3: TGTGCCAGCAGTGAAGGGGGGGGGCCGGCCCGGGACAGGGGGTCCGAGCAGTACTTC. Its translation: CASSEGGGPARDRGSEQYF.

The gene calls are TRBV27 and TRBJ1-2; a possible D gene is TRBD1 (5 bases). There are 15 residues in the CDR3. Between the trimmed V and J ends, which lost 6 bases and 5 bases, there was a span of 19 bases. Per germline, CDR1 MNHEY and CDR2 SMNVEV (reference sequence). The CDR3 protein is CASSQALSRDYGYTF. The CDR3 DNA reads TGTGCCAGCAGCCAGGCCCTAAGCAGGGATTATGGCTACACCTTC.

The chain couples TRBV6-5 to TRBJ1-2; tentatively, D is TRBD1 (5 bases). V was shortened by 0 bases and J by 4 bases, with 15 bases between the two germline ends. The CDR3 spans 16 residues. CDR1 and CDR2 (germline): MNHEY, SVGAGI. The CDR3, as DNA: TGTGCCAGCAGTTACTCGGGTACAGGTGCTATCTATGGCTACACCTTC. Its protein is CASSYSGTGAIYGYTF.

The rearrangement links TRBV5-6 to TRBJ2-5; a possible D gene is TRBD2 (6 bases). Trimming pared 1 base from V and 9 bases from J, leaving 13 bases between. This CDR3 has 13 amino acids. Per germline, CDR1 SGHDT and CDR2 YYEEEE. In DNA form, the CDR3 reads TGTGCCAGCAGCTTGTCAGGTCCGGGGGCCCAGTACTTC. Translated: CASSLSGPGAQYF.

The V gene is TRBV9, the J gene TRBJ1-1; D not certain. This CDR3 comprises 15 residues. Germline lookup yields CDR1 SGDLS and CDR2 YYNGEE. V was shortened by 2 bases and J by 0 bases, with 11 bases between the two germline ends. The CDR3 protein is CASSVAPNLNTEAFF. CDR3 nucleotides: TGTGCCAGCAGCGTGGCCCCGAACCTGAACACTGAAGCTTTCTTT.

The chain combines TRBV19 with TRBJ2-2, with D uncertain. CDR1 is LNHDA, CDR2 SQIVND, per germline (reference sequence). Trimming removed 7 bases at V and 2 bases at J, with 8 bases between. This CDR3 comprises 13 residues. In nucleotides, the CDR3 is TGTGCCAGTACCGAGGCAAACACCGGGGAGCTGTTTTTT. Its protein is CASTEANTGELFF.

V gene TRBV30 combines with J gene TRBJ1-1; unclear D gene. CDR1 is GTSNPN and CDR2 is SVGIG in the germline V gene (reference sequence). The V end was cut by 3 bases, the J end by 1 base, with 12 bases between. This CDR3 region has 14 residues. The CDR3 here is CAWSEEQPNTEAFF. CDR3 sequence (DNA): TGTGCCTGGAGCGAGGAACAACCGAACACTGAAGCTTTCTTT.

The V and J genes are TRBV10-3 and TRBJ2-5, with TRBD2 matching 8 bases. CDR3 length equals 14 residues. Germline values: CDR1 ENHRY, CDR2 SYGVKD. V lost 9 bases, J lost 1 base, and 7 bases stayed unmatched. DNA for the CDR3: TGTGCCATACGGGGCGGGGGGCCCCAAGAGACCCAGTACTTC. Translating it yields CAIRGGGPQETQYF.

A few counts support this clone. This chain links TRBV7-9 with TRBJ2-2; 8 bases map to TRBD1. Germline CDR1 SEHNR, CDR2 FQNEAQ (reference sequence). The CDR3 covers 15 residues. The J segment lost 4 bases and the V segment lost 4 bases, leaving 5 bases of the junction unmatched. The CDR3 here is CASSSDREGTGELFF. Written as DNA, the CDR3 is TGTGCCAGCAGCTCGGACAGGGAAGGCACCGGGGAGCTGTTTTTT.

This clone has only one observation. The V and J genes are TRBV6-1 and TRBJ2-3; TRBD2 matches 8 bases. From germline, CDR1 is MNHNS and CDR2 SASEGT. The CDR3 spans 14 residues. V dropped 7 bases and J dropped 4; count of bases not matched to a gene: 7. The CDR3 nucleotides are TGTGCCAGCACAACGACTAGCGCGGCAGATACGCAGTATTTT. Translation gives CASTTTSAADTQYF.